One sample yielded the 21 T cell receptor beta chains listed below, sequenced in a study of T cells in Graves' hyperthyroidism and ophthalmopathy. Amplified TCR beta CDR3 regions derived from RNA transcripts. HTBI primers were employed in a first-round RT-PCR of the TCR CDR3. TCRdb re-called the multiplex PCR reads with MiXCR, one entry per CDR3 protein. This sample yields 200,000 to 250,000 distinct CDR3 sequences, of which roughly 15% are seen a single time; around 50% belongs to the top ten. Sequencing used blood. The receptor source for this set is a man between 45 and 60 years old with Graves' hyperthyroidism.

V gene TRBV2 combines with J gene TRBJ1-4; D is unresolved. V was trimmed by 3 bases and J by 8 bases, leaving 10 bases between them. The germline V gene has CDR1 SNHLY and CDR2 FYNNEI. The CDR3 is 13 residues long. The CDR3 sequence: CASSDEGWEKLFF. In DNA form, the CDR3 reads TGTGCCAGCAGTGATGAGGGTTGGGAAAAACTGTTTTTT.

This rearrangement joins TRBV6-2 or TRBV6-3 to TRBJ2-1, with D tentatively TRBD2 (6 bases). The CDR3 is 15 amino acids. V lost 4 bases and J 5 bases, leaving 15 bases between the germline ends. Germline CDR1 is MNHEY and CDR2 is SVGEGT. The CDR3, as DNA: TGTGCCAGCAGTTCCCTTAGGGAGGCAGACAATGAGCAGTTCTTC. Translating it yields CASSSLREADNEQFF.

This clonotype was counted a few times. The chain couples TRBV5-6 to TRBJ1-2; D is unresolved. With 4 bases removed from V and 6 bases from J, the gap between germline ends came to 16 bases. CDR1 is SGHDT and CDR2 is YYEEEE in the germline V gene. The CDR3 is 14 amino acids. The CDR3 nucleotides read TGTGCCAGCAGCCCCGGGCAGGTTCGGGATGGCTACACCTTC. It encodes CASSPGQVRDGYTF.

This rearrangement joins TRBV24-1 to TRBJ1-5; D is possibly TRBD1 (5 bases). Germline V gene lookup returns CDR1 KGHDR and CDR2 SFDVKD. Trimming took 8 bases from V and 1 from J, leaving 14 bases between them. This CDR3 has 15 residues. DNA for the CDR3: TGTGCCACCACGTCCCAGGGAGGAAGCAATCAGCCCCAGCATTTT. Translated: CATTSQGGSNQPQHF.

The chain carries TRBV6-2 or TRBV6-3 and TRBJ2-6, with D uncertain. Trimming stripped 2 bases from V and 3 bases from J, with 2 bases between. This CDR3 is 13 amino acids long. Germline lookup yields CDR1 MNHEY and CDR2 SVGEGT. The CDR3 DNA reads TGTGCCAGCAGTTACGGTGGGGCCAACGTCCTGACTTTC. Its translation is CASSYGGANVLTF.

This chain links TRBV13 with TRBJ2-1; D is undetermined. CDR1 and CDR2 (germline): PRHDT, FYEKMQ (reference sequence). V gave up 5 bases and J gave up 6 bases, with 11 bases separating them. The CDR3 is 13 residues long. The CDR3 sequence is CASSPGSPNEQFF. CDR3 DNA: TGTGCCAGCAGCCCCGGCAGCCCCAATGAGCAGTTCTTC.

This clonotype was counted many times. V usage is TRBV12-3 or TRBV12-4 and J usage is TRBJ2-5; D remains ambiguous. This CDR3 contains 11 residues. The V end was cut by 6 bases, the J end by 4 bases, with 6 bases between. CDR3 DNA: TGTGCCAGCAGCGAAACAGAGACCCAGTACTTC. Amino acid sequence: CASSETETQYF.

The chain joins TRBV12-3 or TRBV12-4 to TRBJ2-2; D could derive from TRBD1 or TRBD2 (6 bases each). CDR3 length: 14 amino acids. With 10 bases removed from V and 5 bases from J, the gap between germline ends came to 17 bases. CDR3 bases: TGTGCCAACAGGCCGGGGGCAGGAACCGGGGAGCTGTTTTTT. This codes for CANRPGAGTGELFF.

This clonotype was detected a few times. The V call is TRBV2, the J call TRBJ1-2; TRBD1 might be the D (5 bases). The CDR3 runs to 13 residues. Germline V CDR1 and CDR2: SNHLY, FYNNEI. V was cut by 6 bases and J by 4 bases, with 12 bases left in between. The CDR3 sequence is CASSLQEFYGYTF. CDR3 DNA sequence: TGTGCCAGCAGCCTACAGGAGTTCTATGGCTACACCTTC.

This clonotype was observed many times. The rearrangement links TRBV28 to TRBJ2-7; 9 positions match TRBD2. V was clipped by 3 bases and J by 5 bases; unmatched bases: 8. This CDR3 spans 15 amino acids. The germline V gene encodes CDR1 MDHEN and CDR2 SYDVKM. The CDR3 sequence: CASSLISSGIDEQYF. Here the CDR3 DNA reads TGTGCCAGCAGTTTGATTTCTAGCGGGATCGACGAGCAGTACTTC. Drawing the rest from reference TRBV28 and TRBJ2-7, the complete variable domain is DVKVTQSSRYLVKRTGEKVFLECVQDMDHENMFWYRQDPGLGLRLIYFSYDVKMKEKGDIPEGYSVSREKKERFSLILESASTNQTSMYLCASSLISSGIDEQYFGPGTRLTVT.

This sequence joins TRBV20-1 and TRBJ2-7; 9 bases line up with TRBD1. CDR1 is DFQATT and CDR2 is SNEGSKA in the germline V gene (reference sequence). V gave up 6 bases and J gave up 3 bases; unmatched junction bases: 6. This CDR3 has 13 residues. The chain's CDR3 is CSASGTGHYEQYF. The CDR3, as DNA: TGCAGTGCCTCCGGGACAGGGCACTACGAGCAGTACTTC.

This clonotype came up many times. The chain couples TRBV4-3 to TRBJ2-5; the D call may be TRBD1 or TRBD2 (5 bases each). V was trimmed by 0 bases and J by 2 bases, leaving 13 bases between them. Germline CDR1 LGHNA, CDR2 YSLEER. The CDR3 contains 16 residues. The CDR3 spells CASSQDMGDHQETQYF. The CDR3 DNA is TGCGCCAGCAGCCAAGATATGGGGGACCATCAAGAGACCCAGTACTTC.

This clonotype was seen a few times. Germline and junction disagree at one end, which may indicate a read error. CDR3 in DNA: TGTGCCGCCAGTGATTTGAGAGACAGGTACAATGAGCAGTTCTTC. It yields the protein CAASDLRDRYNEQFF. The gene calls are TRBV24-1 and TRBJ2-1, with a possible D match to TRBD1 (6 bases). Germline assignment: CDR1 KGHDR and CDR2 SFDVKD. This CDR3 spans 15 amino acids.

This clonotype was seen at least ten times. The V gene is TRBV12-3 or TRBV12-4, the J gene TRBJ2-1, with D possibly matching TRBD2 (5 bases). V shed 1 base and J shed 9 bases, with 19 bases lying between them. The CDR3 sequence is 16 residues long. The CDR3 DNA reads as TGTGCCAGCAGTTTAGGCGTGACTATGAAGAGTCTTGAGCAGTTCTTC. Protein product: CASSLGVTMKSLEQFF.

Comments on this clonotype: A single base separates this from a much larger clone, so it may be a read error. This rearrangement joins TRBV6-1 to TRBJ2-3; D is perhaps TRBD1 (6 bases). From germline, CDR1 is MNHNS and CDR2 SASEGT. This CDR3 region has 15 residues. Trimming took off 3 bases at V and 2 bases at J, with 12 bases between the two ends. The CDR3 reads CASSDLGGDTDTQYF. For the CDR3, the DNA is TGTGCCAGCAGTGATTTAGGGGGAGACACAGATACGCAGTATTTT.

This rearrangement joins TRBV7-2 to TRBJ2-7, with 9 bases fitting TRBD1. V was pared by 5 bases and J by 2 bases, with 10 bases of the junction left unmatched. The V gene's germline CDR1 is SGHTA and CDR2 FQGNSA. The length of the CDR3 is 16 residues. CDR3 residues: CASSNRDREYTYEQYF. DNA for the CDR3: TGTGCCAGCAGCAATCGGGACAGGGAATATACCTACGAGCAGTACTTC.

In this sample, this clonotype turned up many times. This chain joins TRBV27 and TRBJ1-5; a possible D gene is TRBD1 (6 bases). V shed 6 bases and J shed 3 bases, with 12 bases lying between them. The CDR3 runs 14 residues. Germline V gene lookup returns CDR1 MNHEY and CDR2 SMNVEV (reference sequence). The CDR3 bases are TGTGCCAGCAGCCTCCGGGACAACAATCAGCCCCAGCATTTT. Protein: CASSLRDNNQPQHF.

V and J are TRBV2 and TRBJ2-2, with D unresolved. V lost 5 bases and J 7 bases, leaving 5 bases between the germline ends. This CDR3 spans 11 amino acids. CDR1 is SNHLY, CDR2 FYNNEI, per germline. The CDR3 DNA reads TGTGCCAGCAGTTACAACGGGGAGCTGTTTTTT. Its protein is CASSYNGELFF.

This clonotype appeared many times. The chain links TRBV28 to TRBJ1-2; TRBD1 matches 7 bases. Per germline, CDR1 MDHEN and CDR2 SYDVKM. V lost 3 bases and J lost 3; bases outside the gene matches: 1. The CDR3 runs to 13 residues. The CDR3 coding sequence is TGTGCCAGCAGTTTGGGGACAGACTATGGCTACACCTTC. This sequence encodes CASSLGTDYGYTF.

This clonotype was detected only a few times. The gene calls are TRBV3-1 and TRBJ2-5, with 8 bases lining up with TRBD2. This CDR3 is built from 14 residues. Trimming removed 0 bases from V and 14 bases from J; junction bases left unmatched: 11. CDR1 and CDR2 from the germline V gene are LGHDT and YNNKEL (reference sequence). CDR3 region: CASSQDGSGREVYF. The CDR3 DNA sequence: TGTGCCAGCAGCCAAGATGGGTCGGGGCGGGAGGTTTACTTC.

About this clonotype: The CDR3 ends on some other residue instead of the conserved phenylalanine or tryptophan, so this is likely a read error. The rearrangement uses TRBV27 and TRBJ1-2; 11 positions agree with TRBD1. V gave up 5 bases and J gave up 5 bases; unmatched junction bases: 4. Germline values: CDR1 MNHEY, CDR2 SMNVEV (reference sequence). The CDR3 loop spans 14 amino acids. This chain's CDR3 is CASSLRDRGYGYTL. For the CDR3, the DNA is TGTGCCAGCAGTCTACGGGACAGGGGGTATGGCTACACCCTC.